These 30 T cell receptor beta chains came from one sample sequenced in a study of cytomegalovirus exposure and HLA in healthy donors. PCR was performed using 60 Vbeta and 13 Jbeta primers. Libraries were prepared by immunoSEQ multiplex PCR; TCRdb keeps only in-frame clonotypes and omits some of them. This sample yields around 63,000 clones, of which approximately 79% are seen a single time; just under 3% belongs to the top ten. Source material: PBMCs. The receptors come from a woman in her 30s in good health and CMV-seronegative.

V gene TRBV30 combines with J gene TRBJ1-4; tentative D call: TRBD1 (5 bases). V was clipped by 0 bases and J by 1 base, with 6 bases between them. Germline values: CDR1 GTSNPN, CDR2 SVGIG (reference sequence). The CDR3 totals 14 residues. This CDR3 is CAWSVGGTNEKLFF. The CDR3 coding sequence is TGTGCCTGGAGTGTGGGGGGAACTAATGAAAAACTGTTTTTT.

This clone was found once. This sequence joins TRBV5-1 and TRBJ1-1; weak D call: TRBD1 (6 bases). The CDR3 length is 14 residues. CDR1 SGHRS and CDR2 YFSETQ come from the germline V gene. V was pared by 1 base and J by 5 bases, with 12 bases between. CDR3 protein: CASSLSGGPTEAFF. The CDR3 DNA is TGCGCCAGCAGCTTGAGTGGGGGCCCGACTGAAGCTTTCTTT.

J is TRBJ1-1 and V is TRBV20-1; D not resolved. The CDR3 spans 11 residues. Germline V lookup: CDR1 DFQATT, CDR2 SNEGSKA (reference sequence). Trimming took off 4 bases at V and 5 bases at J, with 8 bases between the two ends. Here the CDR3 DNA reads TGCAGTGCTATAAGTGAGACTGAAGCTTTCTTT. Protein product: CSAISETEAFF.

The genes are TRBV9 and TRBJ2-1, with D perhaps TRBD2 (5 bases). V lost 4 bases, J lost 3 bases, and 17 bases lay in between. The CDR3 loop spans 16 amino acids. Germline V gene data show CDR1 as SGDLS and CDR2 as YYNGEE. In DNA form, the CDR3 reads TGTGCCAGCAGCTTCCCAGCGGAAACCCTCTACAATGAGCAGTTCTTC. Translated: CASSFPAETLYNEQFF. Supplemented by reference TRBV9 and TRBJ2-1, the full variable domain reads DSGVTQTPKHLITATGQRVTLRCSPRSGDLSVYWYQQSLDQGLQFLIQYYNGEERAKGNILERFSAQQFPDLHSELNLSSLELGDSALYFCASSFPAETLYNEQFFGPGTRLTVL.

In this sample, this clone turned up a few times. The chain carries TRBV18 and TRBJ1-1; D might be TRBD1 (6 bases). The CDR3 sequence is 13 residues long. Trimming removed 3 bases at V and 1 base at J, with 6 bases between. CDR1 and CDR2 from the germline V gene are KGHSH and LQKENI. The CDR3: CASSPGQNTEAFF. Written as DNA, the CDR3 is TGTGCCAGCTCACCGGGACAGAACACTGAAGCTTTCTTT.

Only one count was recorded for this clone. The chain employs TRBV7-8 and TRBJ2-7, with TRBD1 matching 7 bases. V lost 4 bases and J lost 2; bases outside the gene matches: 2. The V gene's germline CDR1 is SGHVS and CDR2 FQNEAQ. There are 13 residues in the CDR3. CDR3 sequence reads: CASSWTGAYEQYF. DNA of the CDR3: TGTGCCAGCAGCTGGACAGGCGCCTACGAGCAGTACTTC.

V is TRBV6-1 and J is TRBJ1-3; D is unclear. V lost 0 bases, J lost 0 bases, and 12 bases lay in between. CDR3 length equals 17 residues. Germline V lookup: CDR1 MNHNS, CDR2 SASEGT. The CDR3 bases are TGTGCCAGCAGTGAAGCGCTTCTGCGGGCCTCTGGAAACACCATATATTTT. The encoded protein is CASSEALLRASGNTIYF.

The rearrangement joins TRBV4-3 to TRBJ1-6; tentative D call: TRBD1 (5 bases). Trimming took off 4 bases at V and 0 bases at J, with 19 bases between the two ends. Germline V gene lookup returns CDR1 LGHNA and CDR2 YSLEER. The CDR3 is 19 residues long. The CDR3 here is CASSREGSTGSSYNSPLHF. For the CDR3, the DNA is TGCGCCAGCAGCCGAGAGGGGTCTACGGGGAGCTCCTATAATTCACCCCTCCACTTT.

This chain connects TRBV7-2 to TRBJ2-1; 7 nucleotides align to TRBD1. This CDR3 contains 15 residues. Germline CDR1 reads SGHTA; CDR2 reads FQGNSA. Losses at the gene ends were 4 bases for V and 5 bases for J; bases not matched to a gene: 8. Written as DNA, the CDR3 is TGTGCCAGCAGCTCTACACAGGGGTCGGACAATGAGCAGTTCTTC. It is translated as CASSSTQGSDNEQFF.

V usage is TRBV7-9 and J usage is TRBJ1-6; TRBD1 might be the D (5 bases). From germline, CDR1 is SEHNR and CDR2 FQNEAQ (reference sequence). The CDR3 totals 14 residues. V shed 6 bases and J shed 2 bases, with 8 bases lying between them. This CDR3 is CASRPRAYNSPLHF. The CDR3 nucleotides are TGTGCCAGCAGGCCCAGGGCCTATAATTCACCCCTCCACTTT.

The CDR3: CSVDRAGEETQYF. In DNA, the CDR3 is TGCAGCGTTGATAGAGCGGGGGAAGAGACCCAGTACTTC. The chain couples TRBV29-1 to TRBJ2-5, with 8 bases aligning to TRBD2. The CDR3 is 13 residues long. Germline CDR1 SQVTM, CDR2 ANQGSEA. V gave up 3 bases and J gave up 3 bases; unmatched junction bases: 3.

In its sample, this clone was seen a few times. The CDR3 loop is CASSAIQGFFHF. Here the CDR3 DNA reads TGTGCCAGCAGCGCTATCCAGGGATTCTTTCATTTT. The chain recombines TRBV6-5 with TRBJ1-5, with a tentative D call TRBD1 (5 bases). Germline V CDR1 and CDR2: MNHEY, SVGAGI. The CDR3 runs to 12 residues. The germline V and J ends were trimmed by 6 bases and 16 bases, with 19 bases remaining between them.

The rearrangement joins TRBV2 to TRBJ1-5, with D possibly being TRBD1 (6 bases). From germline, CDR1 is SNHLY and CDR2 FYNNEI. The CDR3 runs to 14 residues. The V and J ends lost 2 bases and 7 bases respectively, with 12 bases between them. CDR3 amino acids: CASSEQGRGQPQHF. The DNA for the CDR3 is TGTGCCAGCAGTGAACAGGGGAGAGGACAGCCCCAGCATTTT. Full variable domain (remainder filled in from reference TRBV2 and TRBJ1-5): EPEVTQTPSHQVTQMGQEVILRCVPISNHLYFYWYRQILGQKVEFLVSFYNNEISEKSEIFDDQFSVERPDGSNFTLKIRSTKLEDSAMYFCASSEQGRGQPQHFGDGTRLSIL.

This sequence joins TRBV21-1 and TRBJ2-6; the DNA was not compared with TRBD1, the D call given in the table. TRBV21-1 is a known pseudogene. The CDR3 is 18 residues long. The CDR3 is CASSIKTGKGSGANVLTF. In nucleotides, the CDR3 is TGTGCCAGCAGCATCAAGACAGGGAAAGGTTCTGGGGCCAACGTCCTGACTTTC.

The CDR3 protein is CASSFSTGANEKLFF. DNA of the CDR3: TGTGCCAGCAGCTTCTCGACAGGGGCTAATGAAAAACTGTTTTTT. The rearrangement joins TRBV7-2 to TRBJ1-4, with 8 bases fitting TRBD1. V dropped 3 bases and J dropped 3; count of bases not matched to a gene: 3. The CDR3 runs to 15 residues. Germline CDR1 reads SGHTA; CDR2 reads FQGNSA.

The chain uses TRBV6-1 and TRBJ2-1, with D perhaps matching TRBD2 (6 bases). Germline V CDR1 and CDR2: MNHNS, SASEGT. This CDR3 contains 13 residues. V was trimmed by 7 bases and J by 7 bases, leaving 14 bases between them. The CDR3 loop is CASTPGLLNEQFF. The CDR3 DNA follows: TGTGCCAGCACCCCGGGACTCCTAAATGAGCAGTTCTTC.

Comments on this clone: Distinct nucleotide sequences in the sample also encode this CDR3. The gene calls are TRBV6-5 and TRBJ2-7; D perhaps matches TRBD2 (5 bases). V gave up 2 bases and J gave up 4 bases, with 9 bases separating them. The CDR3 is 13 residues long. Per the germline V gene, CDR1 is MNHEY and CDR2 is SVGAGI. The CDR3 sequence is CASSYGGDYEQYF. CDR3 DNA sequence: TGTGCCAGCAGTTACGGAGGAGATTACGAGCAGTACTTC.

The chain combines TRBV5-4 with TRBJ2-5, with TRBD1 identical over 9 bases. The J call is doubtful: the DNA matches TRBJ2-7 better. The CDR3 is 15 residues long. CDR1 is SGHNT, CDR2 YYREEE, per germline (reference sequence). CDR3 in DNA: TGTGCCAGCAGCTTACCGGGACAGGGCACCTACGAGCAGTACTTC. This encodes CASSLPGQGTYEQYF.

Comments on this clone: A much bigger clone sits one base away, suggesting this may be a read error. J is TRBJ1-1 and V is TRBV27; tentative D call: TRBD1 (6 bases). The CDR3 is made up of 13 amino acids. The V end lost 3 bases, the J end lost 1 base, and 6 bases lay between the germline ends. From germline, CDR1 is MNHEY and CDR2 SMNVEV (reference sequence). CDR3 nucleotides: TGTGCCAGCAGTTTGACAGGGAACACTGAAGCTTTCTTT. Protein product: CASSLTGNTEAFF.

This clone has a handful of counts. CDR3 in DNA: TGCGCCAGCAGCCAGAAAGGCGGATATGGCTACACCTTC. This gives the protein CASSQKGGYGYTF. The chain carries TRBV4-3 and TRBJ1-2; D is undetermined. Per germline, CDR1 LGHNA and CDR2 YSLEER. V lost 3 bases and J lost 5, with 10 bases in between. The CDR3 length is 13 residues.

In regard to this clone: The junction departs from the called germline gene at one end, perhaps through a read error. This chain links TRBV20-1 with TRBJ1-1; possibly TRBD1 for D (5 bases). Germline V lookup: CDR1 DFQATT, CDR2 SNEGSKA (reference sequence). The CDR3 extends over 11 amino acids. The CDR3 nucleotides are TGTTCCCCGGCCAGGGACACTGAAGCTTTCTTT. It translates to CSPARDTEAFF.

About this clone: The junction and the germline gene differ at one end; a read error may be behind it. The chain has TRBV4-1 and TRBJ1-4; TRBD1 might be the D (5 bases). The CDR3 totals 15 residues. CDR1 is MGHRA, CDR2 YSYEKL, per germline. The CDR3 DNA is TGTGCCAGCAGCCAATTTCAGGGTATGCGGGAAAAACTGTTTTTT. Its protein product is CASSQFQGMREKLFF.

The chain joins TRBV7-3 to TRBJ2-1; tentatively, D is TRBD1 (6 bases). This CDR3 spans 13 amino acids. Germline loops: CDR1 SGHTA, CDR2 FQGTGA. The V end lost 1 base, the J end lost 8 bases, and 9 bases lay between the germline ends. CDR3 DNA sequence: TGTGCCAGCAGCTTAATGTCAGGGGATGAGCAGTTCTTC. Protein product: CASSLMSGDEQFF.

This chain uses TRBV19 with TRBJ2-4; no definite D call. The ends were cut back, 3 bases at V and 0 bases at J, with 12 bases in the middle. This CDR3 has 16 residues. Germline assignment: CDR1 LNHDA and CDR2 SQIVND (reference sequence). Written as DNA, the CDR3 is TGTGCCAGTAGTATCGGAGCCAACTTAGCCAAAAACATTCAGTACTTC. Translating gives CASSIGANLAKNIQYF.

This clone appeared a single time. The chain is built from TRBV18 and TRBJ1-2; D gene ambiguous. Germline V gene sequence: CDR1 KGHSH, CDR2 LQKENI. The length of the CDR3 is 13 residues. V shed 1 base and J shed 6 bases, with 9 bases lying between them. The CDR3 DNA is TGTGCCAGCTCACCACTAATAACAGATGGCTACACCTTC. This encodes CASSPLITDGYTF.

This chain joins TRBV30 and TRBJ2-7, with TRBD1 matching over 7 bases. V lost 3 bases, J lost 2 bases, and 10 bases stayed unmatched. CDR3 length: 15 amino acids. The germline CDR1 and CDR2 sequences are GTSNPN and SVGIG (reference sequence). The DNA for the CDR3 is TGTGCCTGGAGCCCAAAATGGACAGGAGCCTACGAGCAGTACTTC. This encodes CAWSPKWTGAYEQYF.

The CDR3 protein is CAISAPRYDEQFF. For the CDR3, the DNA is TGTGCCATCAGTGCACCCCGGTACGATGAGCAGTTCTTC. This chain links TRBV10-3 with TRBJ2-1, with D uncertain. Germline CDR1 reads ENHRY; CDR2 reads SYGVKD. This CDR3 contains 13 residues. Between the trimmed V and J ends, which lost 4 bases and 8 bases, there was a span of 12 bases.

This chain joins TRBV19 and TRBJ1-2; tentative D call: TRBD1 (5 bases). The CDR3 has 13 residues. Trimming left V 1 base short and J 4 bases short, with 7 bases between. From germline, CDR1 is LNHDA and CDR2 SQIVND (reference sequence). For the CDR3, the DNA is TGTGCCAGTAGTATAGGACAGCTCTATGGCTACACCTTC. Its protein product is CASSIGQLYGYTF.

The V call is TRBV9, the J call TRBJ2-7; 11 bases map to TRBD2. CDR1 and CDR2 from the germline V gene are SGDLS and YYNGEE. The CDR3 runs 15 residues. V was pared by 4 bases and J by 5 bases, with 8 bases of the junction left unmatched. CDR3 in DNA: TGTGCCAGCAGCCAAGGGACTAGCGGTTTCGACGAGCAGTACTTC. Its translation: CASSQGTSGFDEQYF.

This chain uses TRBV7-9 with TRBJ2-1, with a possible D match to TRBD2 (7 bases). V was trimmed by 4 bases and J by 7 bases, leaving 14 bases between them. This CDR3 comprises 14 residues. Looked up from germline, CDR1 is SEHNR and CDR2 is FQNEAQ (reference sequence). The CDR3 region has the DNA TGTGCCAGCAGCTCGGCTAGGGGGGGGAATGAGCAGTTCTTC. Residues: CASSSARGGNEQFF.